This passage covers 21 T cell receptor beta chains from one sample sequenced in a study of blood T cell repertoires in COVID-19. Method: immunoSEQ multiplex PCR; TCRdb's copy keeps in-frame clones and lacks some. The sample lists about 120,000 clones, over 70% occurring once. The sample taken for sequencing was peripheral blood. The receptors stem from a woman between 65 and 79 years old with acute or convalescent COVID-19.

This clone occurred once. The chain carries TRBV2 and TRBJ2-3; D remains ambiguous. The CDR3 covers 10 residues. Trimming left V 7 bases short and J 5 bases short, with 4 bases between. Germline CDR1 and CDR2: SNHLY and FYNNEI. The CDR3, as DNA: TGTGCCAGCAAGAGAGATACGCAGTATTTT. It is translated as CASKRDTQYF.

V is TRBV11-2 and J is TRBJ2-5; 8 bases are a match to TRBD1. The CDR3 totals 14 residues. V lost 1 base and J lost 5; bases outside the gene matches: 3. Germline V gene data show CDR1 as SGHAT and CDR2 as FQNNGV. The CDR3 nucleotides are TGTGCCAGCAGCTTAGCTGGGACAGGCGAGACCCAGTACTTC. Translation gives CASSLAGTGETQYF.

The V call is TRBV14, the J call TRBJ2-1; D perhaps matches TRBD2 (6 bases). The CDR3 contains 14 residues. Per germline, CDR1 SGHDN and CDR2 FVKESK. V was trimmed by 8 bases and J by 2 bases, leaving 13 bases between them. Here the CDR3 reads CASSTSSTYNEQFF. The CDR3 DNA reads as TGTGCCAGCTCCACTAGCTCCACCTACAATGAGCAGTTCTTC.

The rearrangement joins TRBV11-3 to TRBJ1-5, with 8 bases aligning to TRBD1. Germline CDR1 and CDR2: SGHNT and YENEEA. The junction had 9 bases not matched to a gene; V was cut back by 5 bases and J by 6 bases. This CDR3 has 15 residues. The CDR3 DNA is TGTGCCAGCAGCCCGGACAGGGTTGGTTTTCAGCCCCAGCATTTT. It translates to CASSPDRVGFQPQHF.

This clone was counted only a few times. The chain has TRBV29-1 and TRBJ1-1, with TRBD1 matching over 7 bases. Germline CDR1 and CDR2: SQVTM and ANQGSEA. With 7 bases clipped from V and 9 bases from J, the junction kept 11 bases outside the gene matches. The CDR3 has 12 residues. CDR3 DNA: TGCAGCGGAATGACAGGGCCGCAAAAAGCTTTCTTT. Amino acid sequence: CSGMTGPQKAFF.

The chain carries TRBV28 and TRBJ1-5, with D tentatively TRBD1 (5 bases). Germline V gene sequence: CDR1 MDHEN, CDR2 SYDVKM. CDR3 length: 16 amino acids. Deletions cut 1 base from V and 0 bases from J, with 10 bases between. Written as DNA, the CDR3 is TGTGCCAGCAGTTTATTGCGACAGCTTAGCAATCAGCCCCAGCATTTT. This encodes CASSLLRQLSNQPQHF.

The chain recombines TRBV5-1 with TRBJ2-1; 10 bases are a match to TRBD1. The CDR3 runs to 16 residues. From germline, CDR1 is SGHRS and CDR2 YFSETQ. Trimming removed 0 bases from V and 7 bases from J; junction bases left unmatched: 7. CDR3 protein: CASSLVGTGVQNEQFF. For the CDR3, the DNA is TGCGCCAGCAGCTTGGTAGGGACAGGGGTGCAAAATGAGCAGTTCTTC. Variable domain in full (rest from reference TRBV5-1 and TRBJ2-1): KAGVTQTPRYLIKTRGQQVTLSCSPISGHRSVSWYQQTPGQGLQFLFEYFSETQRNKGNFPGRFSGRQFSNSRSEMNVSTLELGDSALYLCASSLVGTGVQNEQFFGPGTRLTVL.

The rearrangement uses TRBV18 and TRBJ1-1, with D possibly being TRBD1 (6 bases). The CDR3 has 16 amino acids. The V and J ends lost 2 bases and 1 base respectively, with 14 bases between them. Germline V lookup: CDR1 KGHSH, CDR2 LQKENI. The CDR3 loop is CASSPMTRGTNTEAFF. The CDR3 DNA sequence: TGTGCCAGCTCACCAATGACCAGGGGAACGAACACTGAAGCTTTCTTT.

This chain connects TRBV5-4 to TRBJ1-5, with D unclear. The CDR3 totals 17 residues. Germline loops: CDR1 SGHNT, CDR2 YYREEE (reference sequence). Trimming left V 4 bases short and J 7 bases short, with 24 bases between. CDR3 nucleotide sequence: TGTGCCAGCAGCAGACGGACTAGCGGGAAGAAGGGCCAGCCCCAGCATTTT. This codes for CASSRRTSGKKGQPQHF.

The gene calls are TRBV9 and TRBJ2-2; possible D gene TRBD2, 5 bases. CDR1 and CDR2 from the germline V gene are SGDLS and YYNGEE. The CDR3 totals 15 residues. V lost 0 bases to trimming and J lost 5 bases, with 11 bases between them. CDR3: CASSVAPRATGELFF. CDR3 DNA: TGTGCCAGCAGCGTAGCTCCGCGGGCGACCGGGGAGCTGTTTTTT. The full variable domain, its missing parts supplied by reference TRBV9 and TRBJ2-2, is DSGVTQTPKHLITATGQRVTLRCSPRSGDLSVYWYQQSLDQGLQFLIQYYNGEERAKGNILERFSAQQFPDLHSELNLSSLELGDSALYFCASSVAPRATGELFFGEGSRLTVL.

V usage is TRBV28 and J usage is TRBJ2-7, with D possibly being TRBD1 (5 bases). Germline V CDR1 and CDR2: MDHEN, SYDVKM. V was trimmed by 3 bases and J by 6 bases, leaving 12 bases between them. The CDR3 totals 13 residues. CDR3 sequence: CASSLGRVSEQYF. CDR3 nucleotide sequence: TGTGCCAGCAGTTTGGGCAGGGTGAGCGAGCAGTACTTC.

This clone was seen just once. The rearrangement uses TRBV6-4 and TRBJ1-5; perhaps TRBD1 as D (5 bases). Germline V gives CDR1 MRHNA, CDR2 SNTAGT. The CDR3 consists of 15 residues. V was trimmed by 4 bases and J by 1 base, leaving 11 bases between them. CDR3 DNA: TGTGCCAGCAGTGTGAGGACATGGAGCAATCAGCCCCAGCATTTT. This translates into CASSVRTWSNQPQHF.

V gene TRBV5-8 combines with J gene TRBJ2-3; 8 bases line up with TRBD1. The J segment lost 4 bases and the V segment lost 3 bases, leaving 7 bases of the junction unmatched. The CDR3 loop spans 15 amino acids. Per the germline V gene, CDR1 is SGHTS and CDR2 is YDEGEE. CDR3: CASSYGQGVADTQYF. The CDR3 region has the DNA TGTGCCAGCAGCTATGGACAGGGAGTGGCAGATACGCAGTATTTT.

J is TRBJ2-5 and V is TRBV5-6; D might be TRBD2 (6 bases). Per the germline V gene, CDR1 is SGHDT and CDR2 is YYEEEE. The length of the CDR3 is 15 residues. The germline V and J ends were trimmed by 3 bases and 5 bases, with 17 bases remaining between them. The CDR3: CASSSLGTGGETQYF. CDR3 in DNA: TGTGCCAGCAGCTCTTTGGGCACAGGAGGGGAGACCCAGTACTTC.

V is TRBV28 and J is TRBJ2-1, with 8 bases lining up with TRBD2. The CDR3 contains 15 residues. The germline CDR1 and CDR2 sequences are MDHEN and SYDVKM. Losses at the gene ends were 9 bases for V and 7 bases for J; bases not matched to a gene: 14. The CDR3 is CASIPQRERLNEQFF. The CDR3 bases are TGTGCCAGTATTCCCCAGCGGGAGCGACTTAATGAGCAGTTCTTC.

The genes are TRBV5-1 and TRBJ2-2, with D possibly being TRBD1 (5 bases). Per germline, CDR1 SGHRS and CDR2 YFSETQ. CDR3 size: 15 residues. V shed 3 bases and J shed 0 bases, with 9 bases lying between them. This CDR3 reads CASSSRAANTGELFF. The CDR3 coding sequence is TGCGCCAGCAGCTCCAGGGCCGCGAACACCGGGGAGCTGTTTTTT. Together with reference TRBV5-1 and TRBJ2-2, the CDR3 gives the full variable domain: KAGVTQTPRYLIKTRGQQVTLSCSPISGHRSVSWYQQTPGQGLQFLFEYFSETQRNKGNFPGRFSGRQFSNSRSEMNVSTLELGDSALYLCASSSRAANTGELFFGEGSRLTVL.

This clone was counted once. The genes are TRBV11-1 and TRBJ1-6; D gene unclear. V was shortened by 5 bases and J by 4 bases, with 9 bases between the two germline ends. This CDR3 has 14 amino acids. Germline-derived CDR1 and CDR2 are SGHAT and FQDESV (reference sequence). The CDR3 DNA reads as TGTGCCAGCAGCCTCCGGACTTATAATTCACCCCTCCACTTT. This translates into CASSLRTYNSPLHF. The variable domain in full, completed from reference TRBV11-1 and TRBJ1-6, reads EAEVAQSPRYKITEKSQAVAFWCDPISGHATLYWYRQILGQGPELLVQFQDESVVDDSQLPKDRFSAERLKGVDSTLKIQPAELGDSAMYLCASSLRTYNSPLHFGNGTRLTVT.

The genes are TRBV6-5 and TRBJ1-2; D remains unclear. This CDR3 region has 14 residues. Germline CDR1 MNHEY, CDR2 SVGAGI. V was trimmed by 6 bases and J by 0 bases, leaving 11 bases between them. The CDR3 nucleotides are TGTGCCAGCAGCTCCTCGGGAGCTAACTATGGCTACACCTTC. Residues: CASSSSGANYGYTF.

This chain links TRBV19 with TRBJ1-1, with D uncertain. CDR1 is LNHDA, CDR2 SQIVND, per germline (reference sequence). The length of the CDR3 is 13 residues. Deletions cut 3 bases from V and 1 base from J, with 6 bases between. CDR3 nucleotide sequence: TGTGCCAGTAGTATGTACGGGAACACTGAAGCTTTCTTT. Translating gives CASSMYGNTEAFF.

The chain carries TRBV28 and TRBJ1-4; 9 positions match TRBD1. The CDR3 contains 14 residues. Looked up from germline, CDR1 is MDHEN and CDR2 is SYDVKM. The junction had 8 bases not matched to a gene; V was cut back by 5 bases and J by 10 bases. CDR3 loop: CASSPQGASGKLFF. Here the CDR3 DNA reads TGTGCCAGCAGTCCACAGGGGGCCTCGGGAAAACTGTTTTTT. Combining the CDR3 with reference TRBV28 and TRBJ1-4 gives the whole variable domain DVKVTQSSRYLVKRTGEKVFLECVQDMDHENMFWYRQDPGLGLRLIYFSYDVKMKEKGDIPEGYSVSREKKERFSLILESASTNQTSMYLCASSPQGASGKLFFGSGTQLSVL.

Regarding this clone: An end of the junction does not agree with germline; a read error may underlie this. V and J are TRBV29-1 and TRBJ2-1; D not resolved. The CDR3 totals 9 residues. Germline assignment: CDR1 SQVTM and CDR2 ANQGSEA. The CDR3 loop is CSVGLELFF. DNA for the CDR3: TGCAGCGTTGGACTGGAGCTGTTCTTC.